Following are 23 T cell receptor beta chains from one sample sequenced in a study. Using its own MiXCR run on the 5' RACE reads, TCRdb lists one record per CDR3 protein. The data contain approximately 41,000 distinct CDR3 sequences, roughly 27% of them seen just once; the ten biggest clones take up less than 4%. The sequenced sample consisted of memory CD4+ T cells sorted from a lymph node. The subset here: memory CD4+ T cells, CD4+CD45RO+CD25-. These receptors all come from a female donor with breast cancer.

Only a few counts were recorded for this clonotype. The junction and the germline gene differ at one end; a read error may be behind it. V usage is TRBV7-3 and J usage is TRBJ2-1; TRBD2 matches 9 bases. The CDR3 runs 15 residues. Germline CDR1 reads SGHTA; CDR2 reads FQGTGA. CDR3 nucleotides: TGTGCCGGCAGCTGGAAGACTAGCGGAAACAATGAGCAGTTCTTC. It translates to CAGSWKTSGNNEQFF.

In this sample, this clonotype turned up many times. V is TRBV6-5 and J is TRBJ2-6; D remains unclear. The V end was cut by 4 bases, the J end by 0 bases, with 7 bases between. CDR3 length: 15 amino acids. Germline CDR1 MNHEY, CDR2 SVGAGI. Here the CDR3 reads CASSSLTSGANVLTF. CDR3 bases: TGTGCCAGCAGTTCCCTAACCTCTGGGGCCAACGTCCTGACTTTC.

As DNA, the CDR3 is TGCGCCAGCAGCACCCGGCCGGGACTAGCAACTGTGGAGACCCAGTACTTC. It encodes CASSTRPGLATVETQYF. The rearrangement joins TRBV5-1 to TRBJ2-5, with 9 bases lining up with TRBD2. V lost 4 bases, J lost 5 bases, and 15 bases stayed unmatched. CDR1 and CDR2 (germline): SGHRS, YFSETQ. There are 17 residues in the CDR3.

CDR3 in amino acids: CASSLMRGDVTQYF. The CDR3 coding sequence is TGTGCCAGCAGCCTAATGCGGGGGGATGTTACGCAGTATTTT. The rearrangement links TRBV11-3 to TRBJ2-3; 8 positions agree with TRBD2. V gave up 5 bases and J gave up 8 bases; unmatched junction bases: 9. The CDR3 totals 14 residues. Per the germline V gene, CDR1 is SGHNT and CDR2 is YENEEA.

Remarks on this clonotype: The conserved closing phenylalanine or tryptophan is absent in this CDR3, likely reflecting a read error. This chain uses TRBV4-2 with TRBJ2-7; no clear D. V was trimmed by 3 bases and J by 5 bases, leaving 11 bases between them. Germline-derived CDR1 and CDR2 are LGHNA and YNFKEQ. The CDR3 runs 13 residues. The chain's CDR3 is CASSHLGQDEQYL. CDR3 nucleotides: TGTGCCAGCAGCCATCTCGGTCAGGACGAGCAGTACCTC.

Only a few counts were recorded for this clonotype. The chain is built from TRBV9 and TRBJ2-5, with D maybe TRBD2 (6 bases). Looked up from germline, CDR1 is SGDLS and CDR2 is YYNGEE. This CDR3 is built from 17 residues. V lost 0 bases and J 0 bases, leaving 15 bases between the germline ends. For the CDR3, the DNA is TGTGCCAGCAGCGTAGGTGGGAGGAGCTTAAACCAAGAGACCCAGTACTTC. It codes for CASSVGGRSLNQETQYF.

This clonotype was recorded a few times. V and J are TRBV28 and TRBJ1-5; 10 bases align to TRBD1. Germline V lookup: CDR1 MDHEN, CDR2 SYDVKM. CDR3 length: 15 residues. V lost 3 bases, J lost 6 bases, and 5 bases stayed unmatched. The CDR3 loop is CASSFWTGGSQPQHF. CDR3 DNA: TGTGCCAGCAGTTTCTGGACAGGGGGGAGTCAGCCCCAGCATTTT.

The chain links TRBV20-1 to TRBJ2-2; D may be TRBD1 or TRBD2 (5 bases each). The CDR3 length is 12 residues. From germline, CDR1 is DFQATT and CDR2 SNEGSKA (reference sequence). The V end was cut by 6 bases, the J end by 1 base, with 6 bases between. The CDR3 DNA is TGCAGTGCGGGGGTGAACACCGGGGAGCTGTTTTTT. It specifies CSAGVNTGELFF.

This clonotype was picked up a small number of times. V gene TRBV29-1 combines with J gene TRBJ2-7; 14 bases fit TRBD2. The CDR3 length is 13 residues. Germline values: CDR1 SQVTM, CDR2 ANQGSEA. Unmatched junction bases numbered 5, after V lost 7 bases and J lost 6 bases. The CDR3 coding sequence is TGCAGCGGACTAGCGGGAGGGCCTGGCGAGCAGTACTTC. Encoded protein: CSGLAGGPGEQYF.

This chain connects TRBV6-5 to TRBJ2-7; 8 bases are a match to TRBD2. CDR1 is MNHEY and CDR2 is SVGAGI in the germline V gene. The CDR3 runs to 15 residues. V was pared by 5 bases and J by 3 bases, with 9 bases of the junction left unmatched. CDR3 loop: CASSPGGGPNYEQYF. In DNA form, the CDR3 reads TGTGCCAGCAGTCCGGGGGGGGGACCCAACTACGAGCAGTACTTC.

This chain joins TRBV6-6 and TRBJ2-1; a possible D gene is TRBD2 (5 bases). The V gene lost 0 bases and the J gene lost 3 bases, with 12 bases spanning the gap. The length of the CDR3 is 16 residues. Germline CDR1 is MNHNY and CDR2 is SVGAGI (reference sequence). CDR3 in amino acids: CASSYSGQRNYNEQFF. The CDR3 DNA is TGTGCCAGCAGTTACTCTGGGCAGCGGAACTACAATGAGCAGTTCTTC.

V is TRBV19 and J is TRBJ2-1, with D possibly being TRBD1 (6 bases). The V and J ends lost 4 bases and 4 bases respectively, with 14 bases between them. Germline CDR1 is LNHDA and CDR2 is SQIVND (reference sequence). The CDR3 is 15 residues long. The CDR3 nucleotides read TGTGCCAGTAGTACCACAGGGTTCGGGTACAATGAGCAGTTCTTC. Residues: CASSTTGFGYNEQFF.

This clonotype has a handful of counts. The chain employs TRBV7-2 and TRBJ2-5; tentatively, D is TRBD1 (6 bases). There are 14 residues in the CDR3. Trimming took 5 bases from V and 4 from J, leaving 14 bases between them. Germline V gene sequence: CDR1 SGHTA, CDR2 FQGNSA. The CDR3 protein is CASSLSRGSETQYF. DNA for the CDR3: TGTGCCAGCAGCCTCTCCAGGGGTTCAGAGACCCAGTACTTC.

In its sample, this clonotype was seen a few times. The chain employs TRBV5-1 and TRBJ2-3, with D possibly TRBD2 on 5 matching bases. The germline V and J ends were trimmed by 2 bases and 3 bases, with 13 bases remaining between them. The CDR3 runs 15 residues. The germline CDR1 and CDR2 sequences are SGHRS and YFSETQ. In DNA form, the CDR3 reads TGCGCCAGCAGCTTAGCGGTGGGCGGAACAGATACGCAGTATTTT. It is translated as CASSLAVGGTDTQYF.

This clonotype occurred a few times. The J gene is TRBJ1-2, the V gene TRBV20-1, with no clear D. Per the germline V gene, CDR1 is DFQATT and CDR2 is SNEGSKA (reference sequence). The CDR3 covers 11 residues. Trimming removed 3 bases from V and 6 bases from J, with 8 bases in between. This CDR3 is CSAREVDGYTF. The DNA of the CDR3 is TGCAGTGCTAGGGAGGTAGATGGCTACACCTTC.

Comment on this clonotype: Sequence at one end of the junction differs from germline and may be a read error. The CDR3 loop is CASSFHGPTSNTGAFF. CDR3 DNA sequence: TGTGCCAGCAGTTTTCATGGGCCCACTAGCAACACTGGAGCTTTCTTT. The gene calls are TRBV27 and TRBJ1-1; D is ambiguous. The CDR3 contains 16 residues. Looked up from germline, CDR1 is MNHEY and CDR2 is SMNVEV (reference sequence).

The chain uses TRBV6-5 and TRBJ1-5; 7 nucleotides align to TRBD1. Germline assignment: CDR1 MNHEY and CDR2 SVGAGI. This CDR3 is 15 amino acids long. Trimming took 6 bases from V and 3 from J; bases not matched to a gene: 8. The CDR3 region has the DNA TGTGCCAGCAGCCGGACAGGAGGAATCAATCAGCCCCAGCATTTT. Residues: CASSRTGGINQPQHF.

This clonotype turned up a few times. This chain connects TRBV27 to TRBJ2-3; tentative D call: TRBD2 (5 bases). Per the germline V gene, CDR1 is MNHEY and CDR2 is SMNVEV (reference sequence). This CDR3 is 13 amino acids long. V lost 4 bases to trimming and J lost 4 bases, with 9 bases between them. The CDR3 protein is CASSSEGPDTQYF. CDR3 DNA: TGTGCCAGCAGTTCCGAGGGCCCAGATACGCAGTATTTT.

This rearrangement joins TRBV9 to TRBJ2-3; D call uncertain. Trimming stripped 0 bases from V and 3 bases from J, with 8 bases between. The germline V gene has CDR1 SGDLS and CDR2 YYNGEE. CDR3 length: 14 amino acids. The CDR3 nucleotides are TGTGCCAGCAGCGTAGAAGTCTATACAGATACGCAGTATTTT. Residues: CASSVEVYTDTQYF.

For this clonotype: One end of the junction is discordant with germline, which a read error may explain. This chain uses TRBV19 with TRBJ2-5, with 9 nucleotides matching TRBD2. CDR3 length: 13 residues. From germline, CDR1 is LNHDA and CDR2 SQIVND (reference sequence). DNA for the CDR3: TGTGCCGGTAGGAGACTAGCGGAAGAGACCCAGTACTTC. Translated, it gives CAGRRLAEETQYF.

The rearrangement uses TRBV20-1 and TRBJ1-2, with TRBD1 matching 8 bases. Germline CDR1 and CDR2: DFQATT and SNEGSKA (reference sequence). V was clipped by 4 bases and J by 6 bases; unmatched bases: 10. This CDR3 contains 14 residues. This CDR3 is CSATKAQGAHGYTF. The CDR3 region has the DNA TGCAGTGCTACCAAGGCCCAGGGGGCCCATGGCTACACCTTC.

This clonotype was counted between two and nine times. The V call is TRBV12-3 or TRBV12-4, the J call TRBJ2-1; TRBD1 aligns across 7 bases. CDR3 length: 15 amino acids. J was trimmed by 4 bases and V by 4 bases; bases with no gene match: 7. CDR3 DNA: TGTGCCAGCAGTTCCGGGACAGCCCGTTACAATGAGCAGTTCTTC. Its protein product is CASSSGTARYNEQFF.

The V gene is TRBV12-3 or TRBV12-4, the J gene TRBJ2-5, with 8 positions matching TRBD2. After removal of 8 bases from V and 5 bases from J, the junction contained 7 bases not matched to a gene. The CDR3 loop spans 13 amino acids. The CDR3 sequence: CASSGGARETQYF. Here the CDR3 DNA reads TGTGCCAGCTCCGGGGGGGCTAGGGAGACCCAGTACTTC.